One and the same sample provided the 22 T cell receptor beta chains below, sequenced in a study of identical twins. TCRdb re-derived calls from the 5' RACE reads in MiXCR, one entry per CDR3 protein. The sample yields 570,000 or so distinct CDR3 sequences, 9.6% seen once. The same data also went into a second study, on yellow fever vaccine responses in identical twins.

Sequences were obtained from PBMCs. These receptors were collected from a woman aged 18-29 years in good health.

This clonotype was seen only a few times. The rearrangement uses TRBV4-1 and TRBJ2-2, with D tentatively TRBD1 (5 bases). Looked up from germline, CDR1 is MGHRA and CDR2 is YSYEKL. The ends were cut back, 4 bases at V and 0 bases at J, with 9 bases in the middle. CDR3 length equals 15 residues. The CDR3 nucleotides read TGCGCCAGCAGCCGAATGACAGCGAACACCGGGGAGCTGTTTTTT. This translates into CASSRMTANTGELFF.

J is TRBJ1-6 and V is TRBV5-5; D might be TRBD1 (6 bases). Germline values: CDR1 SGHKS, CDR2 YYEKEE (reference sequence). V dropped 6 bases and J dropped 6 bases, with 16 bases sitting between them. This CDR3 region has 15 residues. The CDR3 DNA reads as TGTGCCAGCACTGACTCACGACAGGTTAATTCACCCCTCCACTTT. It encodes CASTDSRQVNSPLHF.

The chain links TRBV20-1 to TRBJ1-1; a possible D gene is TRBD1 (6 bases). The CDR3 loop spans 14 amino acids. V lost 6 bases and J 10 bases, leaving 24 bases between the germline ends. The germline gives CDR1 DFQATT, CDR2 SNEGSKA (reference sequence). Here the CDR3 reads CSAVKGDGETTAFF. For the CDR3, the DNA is TGCAGTGCAGTAAAGGGGGACGGTGAGACGACAGCTTTCTTT.

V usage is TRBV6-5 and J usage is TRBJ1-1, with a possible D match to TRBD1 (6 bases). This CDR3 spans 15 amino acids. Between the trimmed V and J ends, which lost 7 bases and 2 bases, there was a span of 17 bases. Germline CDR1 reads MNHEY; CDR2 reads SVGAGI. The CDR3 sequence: CASTVLGGGNTEAFF. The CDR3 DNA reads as TGTGCCAGCACCGTCTTGGGAGGGGGTAACACTGAAGCTTTCTTT.

The CDR3 sequence: CSVRTSGYEQYF. As DNA, the CDR3 is TGCAGTGTCAGGACTAGCGGTTACGAGCAGTACTTC. V usage is TRBV20-1 and J usage is TRBJ2-7, with 10 bases aligning to TRBD2. Germline trimming cut 7 bases from V and 4 bases from J; bases unmatched to any gene: 4. The CDR3 consists of 12 residues. Germline V gene sequence: CDR1 DFQATT, CDR2 SNEGSKA (reference sequence).

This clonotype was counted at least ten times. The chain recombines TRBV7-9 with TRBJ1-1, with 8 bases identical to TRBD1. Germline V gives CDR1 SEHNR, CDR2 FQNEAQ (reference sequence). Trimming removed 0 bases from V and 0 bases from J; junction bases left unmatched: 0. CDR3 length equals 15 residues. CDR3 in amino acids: CASSLAQGVNTEAFF. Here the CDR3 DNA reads TGTGCCAGCAGCTTAGCACAGGGGGTGAACACTGAAGCTTTCTTT.

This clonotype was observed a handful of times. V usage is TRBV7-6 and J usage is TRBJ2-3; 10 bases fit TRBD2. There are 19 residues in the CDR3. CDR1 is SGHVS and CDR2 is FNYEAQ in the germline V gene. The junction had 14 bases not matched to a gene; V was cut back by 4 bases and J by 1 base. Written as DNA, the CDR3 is TGTGCCAGCAGCTCGCCAACTAGCGGGAATTGGCTTGGCACAGATACGCAGTATTTT. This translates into CASSSPTSGNWLGTDTQYF.

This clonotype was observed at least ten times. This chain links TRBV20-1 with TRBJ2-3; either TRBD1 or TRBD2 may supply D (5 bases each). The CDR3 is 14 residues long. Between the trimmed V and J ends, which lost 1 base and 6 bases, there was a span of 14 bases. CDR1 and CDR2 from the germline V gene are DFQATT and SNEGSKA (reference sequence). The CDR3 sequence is CSARVEAAGDTQYF. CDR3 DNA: TGCAGTGCTAGAGTCGAAGCGGCAGGGGATACGCAGTATTTT.

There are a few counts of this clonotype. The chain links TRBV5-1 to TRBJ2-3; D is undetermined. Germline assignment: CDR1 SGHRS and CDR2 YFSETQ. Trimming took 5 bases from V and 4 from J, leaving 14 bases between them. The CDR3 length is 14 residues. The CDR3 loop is CASRSDFFSDTQYF. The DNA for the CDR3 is TGCGCCAGCAGGTCGGATTTTTTTTCAGATACGCAGTATTTT.

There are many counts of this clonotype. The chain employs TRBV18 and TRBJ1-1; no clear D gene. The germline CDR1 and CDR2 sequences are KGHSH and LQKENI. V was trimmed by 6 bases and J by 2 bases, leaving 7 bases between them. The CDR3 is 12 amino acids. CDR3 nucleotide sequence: TGTGCCAGCTCCGCCATAAACACTGAAGCTTTCTTT. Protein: CASSAINTEAFF.

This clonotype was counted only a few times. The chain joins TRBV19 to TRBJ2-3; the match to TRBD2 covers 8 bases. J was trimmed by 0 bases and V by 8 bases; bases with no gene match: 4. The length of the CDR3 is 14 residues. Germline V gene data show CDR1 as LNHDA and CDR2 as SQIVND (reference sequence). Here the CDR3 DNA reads TGTGCCAGTCGGACTAGCCGTAGCACAGATACGCAGTATTTT. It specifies CASRTSRSTDTQYF.

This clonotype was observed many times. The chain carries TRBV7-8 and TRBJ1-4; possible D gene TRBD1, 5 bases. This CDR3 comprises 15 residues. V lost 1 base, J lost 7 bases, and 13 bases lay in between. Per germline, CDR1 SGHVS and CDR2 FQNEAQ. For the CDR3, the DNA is TGTGCCAGCAGCTTAGAGGCAGGGTTTACTGAAAAACTGTTTTTT. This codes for CASSLEAGFTEKLFF.

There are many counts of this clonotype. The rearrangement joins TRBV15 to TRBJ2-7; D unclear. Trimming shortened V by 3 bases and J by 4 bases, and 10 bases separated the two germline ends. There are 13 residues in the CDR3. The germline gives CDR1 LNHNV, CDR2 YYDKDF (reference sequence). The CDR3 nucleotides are TGTGCCACCAGCAGGGAATGGGCTTACGAGCAGTACTTC. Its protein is CATSREWAYEQYF.

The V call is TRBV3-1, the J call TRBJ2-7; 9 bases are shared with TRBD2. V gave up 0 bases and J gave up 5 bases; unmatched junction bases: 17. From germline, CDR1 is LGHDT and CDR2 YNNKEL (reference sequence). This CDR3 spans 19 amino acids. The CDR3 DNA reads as TGTGCCAGCAGCCAAGACTCACTGGGGCTAGCGGGGACCCAGGACGAGCAGTACTTC. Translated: CASSQDSLGLAGTQDEQYF.

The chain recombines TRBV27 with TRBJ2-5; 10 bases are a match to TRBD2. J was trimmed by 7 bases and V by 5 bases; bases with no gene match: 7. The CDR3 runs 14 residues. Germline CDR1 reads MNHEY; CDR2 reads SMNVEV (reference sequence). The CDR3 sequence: CASSPTSGRWTQYF. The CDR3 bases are TGTGCCAGCAGTCCGACTAGCGGGCGGTGGACCCAGTACTTC.

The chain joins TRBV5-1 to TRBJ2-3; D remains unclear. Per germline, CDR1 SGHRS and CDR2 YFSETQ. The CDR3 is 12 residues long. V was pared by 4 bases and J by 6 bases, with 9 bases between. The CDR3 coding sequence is TGCGCCAGCAGCCGGTCGTGGGATACGCAGTATTTT. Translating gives CASSRSWDTQYF.

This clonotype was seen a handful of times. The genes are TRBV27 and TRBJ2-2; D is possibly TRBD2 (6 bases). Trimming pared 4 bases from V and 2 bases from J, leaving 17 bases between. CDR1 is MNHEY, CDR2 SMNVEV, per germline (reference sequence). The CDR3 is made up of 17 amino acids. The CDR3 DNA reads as TGTGCCAGCAGTTATCTACCCGGGACTTTAAACACCGGGGAGCTGTTTTTT. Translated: CASSYLPGTLNTGELFF.

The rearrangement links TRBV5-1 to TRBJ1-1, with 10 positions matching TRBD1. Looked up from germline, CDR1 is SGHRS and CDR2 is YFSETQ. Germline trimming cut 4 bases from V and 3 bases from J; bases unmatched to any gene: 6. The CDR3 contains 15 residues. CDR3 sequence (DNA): TGCGCCAGCAGCCAATCCGGGACAGGGGACACTGAAGCTTTCTTT. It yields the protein CASSQSGTGDTEAFF.

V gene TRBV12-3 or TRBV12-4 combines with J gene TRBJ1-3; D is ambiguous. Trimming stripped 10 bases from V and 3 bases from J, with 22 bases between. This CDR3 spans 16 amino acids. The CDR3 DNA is TGTGCCACCCCCCTAAGGGTAGGACTCTTTGGAAACACCATATATTTT. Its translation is CATPLRVGLFGNTIYF.

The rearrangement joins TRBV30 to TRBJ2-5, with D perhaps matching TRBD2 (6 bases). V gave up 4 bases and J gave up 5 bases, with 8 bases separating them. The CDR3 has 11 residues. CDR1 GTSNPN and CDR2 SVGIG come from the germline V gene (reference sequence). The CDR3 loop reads CAWTTRETQYF. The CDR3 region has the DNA TGTGCCTGGACGACTAGGGAGACCCAGTACTTC.

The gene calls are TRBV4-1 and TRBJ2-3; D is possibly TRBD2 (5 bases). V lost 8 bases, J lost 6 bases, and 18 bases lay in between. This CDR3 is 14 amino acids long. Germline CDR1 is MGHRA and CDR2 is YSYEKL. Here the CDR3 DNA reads TGCGCCAGCTCAAGAGGGATAGTCACGGATACGCAGTATTTT. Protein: CASSRGIVTDTQYF.

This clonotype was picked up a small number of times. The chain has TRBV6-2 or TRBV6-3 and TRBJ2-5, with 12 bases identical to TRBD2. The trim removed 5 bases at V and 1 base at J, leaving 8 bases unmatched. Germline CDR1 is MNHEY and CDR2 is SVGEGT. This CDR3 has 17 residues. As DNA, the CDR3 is TGTGCCAGCAGTCCAGGACTAGCGGGACCGTTCCAAGAGACCCAGTACTTC. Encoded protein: CASSPGLAGPFQETQYF.